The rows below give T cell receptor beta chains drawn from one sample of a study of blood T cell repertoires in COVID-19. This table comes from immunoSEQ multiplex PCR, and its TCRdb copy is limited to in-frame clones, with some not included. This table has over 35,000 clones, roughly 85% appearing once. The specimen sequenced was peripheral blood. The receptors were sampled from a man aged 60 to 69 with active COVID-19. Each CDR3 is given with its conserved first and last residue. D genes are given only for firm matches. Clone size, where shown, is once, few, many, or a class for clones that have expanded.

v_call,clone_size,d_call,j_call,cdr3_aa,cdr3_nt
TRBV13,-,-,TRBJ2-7,CASSLGRSYEQYF,TGTGCCAGCAGCTTAGGCCGTTCCTACGAGCAGTACTTC
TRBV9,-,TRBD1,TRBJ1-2,CASSSLGTGAHLYGYTF,TGTGCCAGCAGCTCCCTCGGGACAGGGGCCCATTTGTATGGCTACACCTTC
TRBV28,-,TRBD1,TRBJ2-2,CASTPHRGRAERTGELFF,TGTGCCAGCACCCCCCACAGGGGGCGCGCGGAACGGACCGGGGAGCTGTTTTTT
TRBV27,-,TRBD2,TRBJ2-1,CASSQKTSGRNEQFF,TGTGCCAGCAGCCAGAAGACTAGCGGGAGGAATGAGCAGTTCTTC
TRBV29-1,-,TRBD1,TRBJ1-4,CSAGQGRREKLFF,TGCAGCGCCGGACAGGGGAGGCGTGAAAAACTGTTTTTT
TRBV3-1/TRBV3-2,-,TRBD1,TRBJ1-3,CASSHLTGAGNTIYF,TGTGCCAGCAGCCACCTGACAGGGGCGGGAAACACCATATATTTT
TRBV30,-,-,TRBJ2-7,CAWSRRHEQYF,TGTGCCTGGAGTAGGAGGCACGAGCAGTACTTC
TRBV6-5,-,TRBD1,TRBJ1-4,CASKNRGQGEKLFF,TGTGCCAGTAAGAACAGGGGGCAGGGGGAAAAACTGTTTTTT
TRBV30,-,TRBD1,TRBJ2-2,CAWSGQGSNTGELFF,TGTGCCTGGAGCGGACAGGGATCGAACACCGGGGAGCTGTTTTTT
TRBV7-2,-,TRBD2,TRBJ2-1,CASSDGTSGRLEQFF,TGTGCCAGCAGCGACGGGACTAGCGGGAGACTTGAGCAGTTCTTC
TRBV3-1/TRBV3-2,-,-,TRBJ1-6,CASSQDGTHNSPLHF,TGTGCCAGCAGCCAAGATGGGACTCATAATTCACCCCTCCACTTT
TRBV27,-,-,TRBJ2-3,CASSSLGLLTDTQYF,TGTGCCAGCAGTTCCCTAGGACTACTAACAGATACGCAGTATTTT
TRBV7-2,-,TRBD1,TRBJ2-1,CASSSFQGANEQFF,TGTGCCAGCAGCTCGTTCCAGGGGGCGAATGAGCAGTTCTTC
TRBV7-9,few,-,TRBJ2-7,CASSSPYSPSEQYF,TGTGCCAGCAGCTCCCCTTACTCCCCCTCCGAGCAGTACTTC
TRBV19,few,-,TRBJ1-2,CASSKQAAGDGYTF,TGTGCCAGTAGTAAACAGGCCGCTGGGGATGGCTACACCTTC
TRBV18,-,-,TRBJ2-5,CASSGFGVAEETQYF,TGTGCCAGCTCAGGCTTCGGGGTAGCGGAAGAGACCCAGTACTTC
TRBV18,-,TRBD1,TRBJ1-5,CASSPGTGGNQPQHF,TGTGCCAGCTCACCAGGGACAGGGGGGAATCAGCCCCAGCATTTT
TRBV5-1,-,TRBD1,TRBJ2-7,CASSLTGHEQYF,TGCGCCAGCAGTCTGACAGGGCACGAGCAGTACTTC
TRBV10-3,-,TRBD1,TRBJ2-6,CAISESGTGGSGANVLTF,TGTGCCATCAGTGAGTCGGGGACAGGGGGCTCTGGGGCCAACGTCCTGACTTTC
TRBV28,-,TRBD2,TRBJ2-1,CASSLGLAARNEQFF,TGTGCCAGCAGTTTGGGACTAGCGGCCCGCAATGAGCAGTTCTTC
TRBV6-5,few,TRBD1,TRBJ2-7,CASIPGQGSGEQYF,TGTGCCAGCATTCCGGGACAGGGGTCTGGCGAGCAGTACTTC
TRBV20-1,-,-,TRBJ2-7,CSAHTGEQYF,TGCAGTGCTCATACGGGAGAGCAGTACTTC
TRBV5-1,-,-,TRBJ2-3,CASSHRGSTDTQYF,TGCGCCAGCAGCCATCGGGGGAGCACAGATACGCAGTATTTT
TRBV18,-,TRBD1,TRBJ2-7,CASSPLGQGASEQYF,TGTGCCAGCTCACCACTGGGACAGGGGGCGTCCGAGCAGTACTTC